The source of this TCR beta chain is a study of shared clonotypes between healthy human individuals. Recent acute infections and vaccinations were absent in the healthy HIV-negative adult donors. Unmatched junction bases numbered 1, after V lost 5 bases and J lost 1 base. CDR3 length: 14 residues. CDR1 and CDR2 from the germline V gene are MNHEY and SVGAGI. In the original processing: Without quality scores, immunoSEQ junctional reads could not be filtered like full-length reads. Repertoires were generated with immunoSEQ multiplex PCR, while TCRdb's copy carries only in-frame clones and drops some. V, J and clone size are those of that table, while D and trimming were read from the DNA. This sample carries some 2,100,000 clones, 95% of them seen once, and the ten largest clones take around 0.13%.

The V and J genes are TRBV6-5 and TRBJ1-4; 7 bases line up with TRBD1. The sequence derives from a man younger than 30 in good health. The sequencing sample was made of naive CD4+ T cells sorted from blood. The subset was: CD45RA+ positively selected. The CDR3 region is CASSNRGTNEKLFF. CDR3 bases: TGTGCCAGCAGTAACAGGGGAACTAATGAAAAACTGTTTTTT.